Following are 23 T cell receptor beta chains from one sample sequenced in a study of cytotoxic CD8 clonotypes in ibrutinib-treated CLL. The repertoire was sequenced with immunoSEQ multiplex PCR; TCRdb's copy has only in-frame clones and lacks some. This table has 110,000 to 150,000 clones, roughly 76% appearing once. The source was PBMCs, collected after 24 months of ibrutinib treatment. All receptors come from a human donor with chronic lymphocytic leukemia.

The chain couples TRBV28 to TRBJ1-2; no clear D gene. The CDR3 extends over 12 amino acids. Germline V CDR1 and CDR2: MDHEN, SYDVKM. V was cut by 6 bases and J by 5 bases, with 10 bases left in between. The CDR3 bases are TGTGCCAGCAGCCCCGCCGTGTATGGCTACACCTTC. Its protein product is CASSPAVYGYTF.

On this clone itself: This sample includes further DNA sequences coding for the same CDR3. This chain connects TRBV7-9 to TRBJ1-5, with D unresolved. Trimming took 2 bases from V and 7 from J, leaving 6 bases between them. The CDR3 consists of 12 residues. Looked up from germline, CDR1 is SEHNR and CDR2 is FQNEAQ (reference sequence). In DNA, the CDR3 is TGTGCCAGCAGCTTACCGGGGCAGCCCCAGCATTTT. Its protein product is CASSLPGQPQHF. The variable domain in full, with the rest retrieved from reference TRBV7-9 and TRBJ1-5, is DTGVSQNPRHKITKRGQNVTFRCDPISEHNRLYWYRQTLGQGPEFLTYFQNEAQLEKSRLLSDRFSAERPKGSFSTLEIQRTEQGDSAMYLCASSLPGQPQHFGDGTRLSIL.

The V and J genes are TRBV12-5 and TRBJ2-7; D is possibly TRBD1 or TRBD2 (6 bases each). Trimming stripped 5 bases from V and 6 bases from J, with 8 bases between. Germline lookup yields CDR1 LGHNT and CDR2 FRNRAP. The CDR3 runs 11 residues. The CDR3: CASGKGGEQYF. CDR3 coding DNA: TGTGCTAGTGGTAAGGGGGGCGAGCAGTACTTC.

This chain uses TRBV6-6 with TRBJ1-2; the D gene is possibly TRBD1 (5 bases). The length of the CDR3 is 14 residues. Germline CDR1 and CDR2: MNHNY and SVGAGI (reference sequence). Trimming cost V 0 bases and J 3 bases, with 8 bases left between them. The CDR3 DNA is TGTGCCAGCAGTTACTCGGGGACGGACTATGGCTACACCTTC. This gives the protein CASSYSGTDYGYTF.

This clone was counted ten times or more. The chain has TRBV28 and TRBJ1-5; 7 bases map to TRBD1. Germline CDR1 MDHEN, CDR2 SYDVKM. CDR3 size: 15 residues. Unmatched junction bases numbered 6, after V lost 7 bases and J lost 0 bases. DNA for the CDR3: TGTGCCAGCAAGGGGGGACAGCTTAGCAATCAGCCCCAGCATTTT. Protein: CASKGGQLSNQPQHF.

The chain employs TRBV10-3 and TRBJ1-6; 7 bases line up with TRBD1. Germline V CDR1 and CDR2: ENHRY, SYGVKD. CDR3 length equals 15 residues. The V gene end was trimmed by 0 bases and the J gene end by 9 bases; junction bases not matched to a gene: 5. The CDR3: CAISESGQGVSPLHF. CDR3 coding DNA: TGTGCCATCAGTGAGTCGGGCCAGGGGGTTTCACCCCTCCACTTT.

The chain recombines TRBV10-3 with TRBJ2-5; D is perhaps TRBD2 (6 bases). The V and J ends lost 0 bases and 7 bases respectively, with 12 bases between them. Germline loops: CDR1 ENHRY, CDR2 SYGVKD. The CDR3 covers 14 residues. This CDR3 reads CAISESRTGGTQYF. DNA of the CDR3: TGTGCCATCAGTGAGTCGAGGACCGGGGGGACCCAGTACTTC.

Comment on this clone: The junction departs from germline at one end; a sequencing error may be responsible. This chain links TRBV7-7 with TRBJ2-5; TRBD1 aligns across 8 bases. CDR1 SSHAT and CDR2 FNYEAQ come from the germline V gene (reference sequence). The CDR3 is 15 amino acids. CDR3 DNA sequence: TGTGCTAGCAGCCCTCCGACAGGGGAGACGGAGACCCAGTACTTC. It yields the protein CASSPPTGETETQYF.

The chain employs TRBV5-1 and TRBJ2-7; no reliable D call. Germline CDR1 reads SGHRS; CDR2 reads YFSETQ. The CDR3 runs 12 residues. Between the trimmed V and J ends, which lost 4 bases and 6 bases, there was a span of 11 bases. CDR3 DNA: TGCGCCAGCAGCCACGAATATGGCGAGCAGTACTTC. Encoded protein: CASSHEYGEQYF.

This chain uses TRBV5-1 with TRBJ2-5; TRBD2 matches at 9 bases. The V segment lost 0 bases and the J segment 2 bases; nucleotides outside the gene matches: 5. This CDR3 spans 16 amino acids. Germline V CDR1 and CDR2: SGHRS, YFSETQ. The CDR3 here is CASSLDPAGGQETQYF. The CDR3 DNA is TGCGCCAGCAGCTTGGATCCAGCGGGGGGTCAAGAGACCCAGTACTTC.

V and J are TRBV19 and TRBJ2-3; D not resolved. This CDR3 spans 14 amino acids. CDR1 and CDR2 (germline): LNHDA, SQIVND (reference sequence). The V and J ends lost 6 bases and 2 bases respectively, with 12 bases between them. The CDR3 bases are TGTGCCAGTAGGACACAACTGTCCACAGATACGCAGTATTTT. Translation gives CASRTQLSTDTQYF.

The genes are TRBV18 and TRBJ2-1, with 10 bases lining up with TRBD2. Germline trimming cut 3 bases from V and 3 bases from J; bases unmatched to any gene: 5. Germline V gene data show CDR1 as KGHSH and CDR2 as LQKENI. CDR3 length equals 16 residues. DNA of the CDR3: TGTGCCAGCTCACCGGCCCTAGCGGGAGACTACAATGAGCAGTTCTTC. Translating it yields CASSPALAGDYNEQFF.

The V call is TRBV7-9, the J call TRBJ2-7; the match to TRBD1 covers 8 bases. J lost 4 bases, V lost 7 bases, and 6 bases had no gene match. The CDR3 covers 13 residues. Germline V lookup: CDR1 SEHNR, CDR2 FQNEAQ (reference sequence). This CDR3 reads CASTGTGMYEQYF. As DNA, the CDR3 is TGTGCCAGCACCGGGACAGGAATGTACGAGCAGTACTTC. Drawing the rest from reference TRBV7-9 and TRBJ2-7, the complete variable domain is DTGVSQNPRHKITKRGQNVTFRCDPISEHNRLYWYRQTLGQGPEFLTYFQNEAQLEKSRLLSDRFSAERPKGSFSTLEIQRTEQGDSAMYLCASTGTGMYEQYFGPGTRLTVT.

The chain couples TRBV9 to TRBJ2-7, with a possible D match to TRBD2 (5 bases). The CDR3 runs 12 residues. V shed 3 bases and J shed 2 bases, with 6 bases lying between them. CDR1 is SGDLS, CDR2 YYNGEE, per germline. The CDR3 nucleotides are TGTGCCAGCAGCGACGGGGCCTACGAGCAGTACTTC. Translating gives CASSDGAYEQYF.

This clone was seen more than once but under ten times. This chain links TRBV7-8 with TRBJ2-7, with a tentative D call TRBD1 (6 bases). Germline values: CDR1 SGHVS, CDR2 FQNEAQ. V gave up 4 bases and J gave up 3 bases, with 10 bases separating them. This CDR3 has 13 residues. CDR3 sequence reads: CASSSGQYYEQYF. CDR3 DNA sequence: TGTGCCAGCAGCTCCGGACAGTACTACGAGCAGTACTTC.

This clone turned up a few times. This chain joins TRBV6-5 and TRBJ1-6, with TRBD1 matching over 10 bases. Per germline, CDR1 MNHEY and CDR2 SVGAGI. The CDR3 is 15 residues long. Trimming took 6 bases from V and 9 from J; bases not matched to a gene: 8. This CDR3 is CASRPGQGWGSPLHF. The CDR3 DNA sequence: TGTGCCAGCAGACCGGGACAGGGGTGGGGTTCACCCCTCCACTTT.

This clone was observed once. V gene TRBV19 combines with J gene TRBJ2-7; 7 bases match TRBD2. Germline values: CDR1 LNHDA, CDR2 SQIVND (reference sequence). The CDR3 length is 15 residues. With V trimmed by 3 bases and J by 3 bases, 8 bases remained unmatched. The CDR3 bases are TGTGCCAGTAGTATGGACGGGAGGACCAGCTACGAGCAGTACTTC. Encoded protein: CASSMDGRTSYEQYF.

This clone occurred a few times. V usage is TRBV28 and J usage is TRBJ1-2; 7 bases align to TRBD1. The CDR3 has 15 amino acids. Germline loops: CDR1 MDHEN, CDR2 SYDVKM. Unmatched junction bases numbered 9, after V lost 1 base and J lost 7 bases. CDR3 protein: CASSLSVGRGVGYTF. CDR3 DNA sequence: TGTGCCAGCAGTTTATCAGTCGGCAGGGGGGTTGGCTACACCTTC.

CDR3: CASSYSQDRQKLFF. CDR3 DNA sequence: TGTGCCAGCAGTTACTCCCAGGATCGACAAAAACTGTTTTTT. This rearrangement joins TRBV6-5 to TRBJ1-4; D is uncertain. Per the germline V gene, CDR1 is MNHEY and CDR2 is SVGAGI. V was trimmed by 0 bases and J by 9 bases, leaving 11 bases between them. The CDR3 sequence is 14 residues long.

The rearrangement joins TRBV5-1 to TRBJ2-3; TRBD2 agrees at 9 bases. With 4 bases clipped from V and 5 bases from J, the junction kept 8 bases outside the gene matches. There are 15 residues in the CDR3. CDR1 SGHRS and CDR2 YFSETQ come from the germline V gene. The CDR3 here is CASSATTSGLDTQYF. CDR3 sequence (DNA): TGCGCCAGCAGCGCAACGACTAGCGGCCTAGATACGCAGTATTTT. Looking up the rest from reference TRBV5-1 and TRBJ2-3 gives the full variable domain: KAGVTQTPRYLIKTRGQQVTLSCSPISGHRSVSWYQQTPGQGLQFLFEYFSETQRNKGNFPGRFSGRQFSNSRSEMNVSTLELGDSALYLCASSATTSGLDTQYFGPGTRLTVL.

The chain joins TRBV19 to TRBJ2-2, with D unclear. The length of the CDR3 is 13 residues. Trimming removed 7 bases at V and 3 bases at J, with 9 bases between. Per the germline V gene, CDR1 is LNHDA and CDR2 is SQIVND (reference sequence). The CDR3 loop reads CASTPVDTGELFF. The CDR3 nucleotides read TGTGCCAGTACCCCGGTTGACACCGGGGAGCTGTTTTTT.

The V and J genes are TRBV5-1 and TRBJ2-3; 12 bases map to TRBD2. Germline assignment: CDR1 SGHRS and CDR2 YFSETQ. The CDR3 spans 16 residues. The ends lost 4 bases at V and 2 bases at J; junction bases unmatched: 5. CDR3 nucleotide sequence: TGCGCCAGCAGCCCCCGGACTAGCGGGGACACAGATACGCAGTATTTT. Protein product: CASSPRTSGDTDTQYF. Using reference TRBV5-1 and TRBJ2-3 for the parts outside the CDR3, the full variable domain is KAGVTQTPRYLIKTRGQQVTLSCSPISGHRSVSWYQQTPGQGLQFLFEYFSETQRNKGNFPGRFSGRQFSNSRSEMNVSTLELGDSALYLCASSPRTSGDTDTQYFGPGTRLTVL.

The gene calls are TRBV5-1 and TRBJ2-1; TRBD1 matches 11 bases. The CDR3 length is 14 residues. V was clipped by 6 bases and J by 9 bases; unmatched bases: 8. Germline CDR1 SGHRS, CDR2 YFSETQ. The CDR3 is CASTSGQGAGEQFF. CDR3 DNA: TGCGCCAGCACTTCCGGACAGGGGGCGGGTGAGCAGTTCTTC.